The 13 T cell receptor beta chains in this list originate from one sample, sequenced in a study of T cell responses to AZD1222 COVID-19 vaccine. Here immunoSEQ multiplex PCR was the method, and the copy in TCRdb shows in-frame clones only, minus some. This table holds about 45,000 clones, 70% to 90% found once. Sequencing was performed on peripheral blood, taken 28 days after the second AZD1222 dose. The receptors here all came from an adult who received the AZD1222 COVID-19 vaccine.

V usage is TRBV9 and J usage is TRBJ2-1; D gene uncertain. The V gene lost 0 bases and the J gene lost 3 bases, with 19 bases spanning the gap. The CDR3 runs 18 residues. The germline gives CDR1 SGDLS, CDR2 YYNGEE. The CDR3 sequence is CASSVGIFGVGSYNEQFF. For the CDR3, the DNA is TGTGCCAGCAGCGTAGGGATTTTTGGGGTAGGAAGCTACAATGAGCAGTTCTTC.

J is TRBJ1-6 and V is TRBV5-1; the D is unclear. V was cut by 0 bases and J by 8 bases, with 9 bases left in between. CDR1 SGHRS and CDR2 YFSETQ come from the germline V gene. The CDR3 totals 14 residues. CDR3 residues: CASSLGEAYSPLHF. For the CDR3, the DNA is TGCGCCAGCAGCTTGGGGGAAGCCTATTCACCCCTCCACTTT.

The V gene is TRBV28, the J gene TRBJ1-1; no definite D call. Trimming took off 5 bases at V and 0 bases at J, with 13 bases between the two ends. The CDR3 consists of 15 residues. The germline gives CDR1 MDHEN, CDR2 SYDVKM. Here the CDR3 reads CASSKHRTLNTEAFF. In nucleotides, the CDR3 is TGTGCCAGCAGTAAACACCGGACGTTGAACACTGAAGCTTTCTTT.

The chain has TRBV5-1 and TRBJ1-2; D remains unclear. CDR1 is SGHRS, CDR2 YFSETQ, per germline. Trimming took off 3 bases at V and 2 bases at J, with 11 bases between the two ends. This CDR3 is 14 amino acids long. DNA for the CDR3: TGCGCCAGCAGCTCCCGGACGGGAAACTATGGCTACACCTTC. Translated, it gives CASSSRTGNYGYTF.

V is TRBV2 and J is TRBJ2-7; 8 nucleotides align to TRBD2. The CDR3 spans 17 residues. Germline lookup yields CDR1 SNHLY and CDR2 FYNNEI. V trimming: 4 bases; J trimming: 5 bases; junction bases outside the gene matches: 16. The CDR3 coding sequence is TGTGCCAGCAGTGCCCTTTTCCTTCAGGGGCGGGAGGACGAGCAGTACTTC. Translation gives CASSALFLQGREDEQYF.

J is TRBJ2-7 and V is TRBV7-9, with 8 bases aligning to TRBD1. From germline, CDR1 is SEHNR and CDR2 FQNEAQ (reference sequence). This CDR3 has 13 residues. Trimming removed 5 bases from V and 3 bases from J; junction bases left unmatched: 3. The CDR3 reads CASSVTGGYEQYF. The CDR3, as DNA: TGTGCCAGCAGCGTAACAGGGGGCTACGAGCAGTACTTC.

V and J are TRBV4-3 and TRBJ2-2; 8 bases are a match to TRBD1. The germline gives CDR1 LGHNA, CDR2 YSLEER. This CDR3 spans 19 amino acids. Trimming took 0 bases from V and 7 from J; bases not matched to a gene: 16. Written as DNA, the CDR3 is TGCGCCAGCAGCCAAGATTGGGGGTGGACAGGGCGTCAGGGCGGGGAGCTGTTTTTT. Its translation: CASSQDWGWTGRQGGELFF.

The chain joins TRBV10-1 to TRBJ2-3, with 10 bases lining up with TRBD2. Unmatched junction bases numbered 4, after V lost 3 bases and J lost 4 bases. The CDR3 has 15 amino acids. Germline loops: CDR1 WNHNN, CDR2 SYGVQD (reference sequence). The CDR3 sequence: CASSDLSGRADTQYF. The CDR3 DNA follows: TGCGCCAGCAGTGACTTGAGCGGGAGGGCAGATACGCAGTATTTT.

This chain uses TRBV30 with TRBJ1-4; 7 nucleotides match TRBD1. CDR3 size: 14 residues. V lost 2 bases to trimming and J lost 3 bases; unmatched junction nucleotides: 3. CDR1 and CDR2 from the germline V gene are GTSNPN and SVGIG (reference sequence). The CDR3: CAWSPGQSNEKLFF. As DNA, the CDR3 is TGTGCCTGGAGTCCGGGACAGTCTAATGAAAAACTGTTTTTT.

This chain joins TRBV20-1 and TRBJ2-7; tentative D call: TRBD2 (5 bases). V lost 3 bases, J lost 2 bases, and 17 bases lay in between. Germline values: CDR1 DFQATT, CDR2 SNEGSKA (reference sequence). There are 15 residues in the CDR3. This chain's CDR3 is CSASPAWESAYEQYF. The DNA of the CDR3 is TGCAGTGCTAGTCCCGCGTGGGAGTCGGCCTACGAGCAGTACTTC.

This clone appeared once. The chain uses TRBV4-3 and TRBJ2-1; 10 nucleotides agree with TRBD2. The germline gives CDR1 LGHNA, CDR2 YSLEER. Unmatched junction bases numbered 3, after V lost 4 bases and J lost 6 bases. The CDR3 sequence is 14 residues long. In DNA form, the CDR3 reads TGCGCCAGCAGCCCCGGACTAGCGGTCAATGAGCAGTTCTTC. It codes for CASSPGLAVNEQFF.

The rearrangement joins TRBV25-1 to TRBJ1-1, with a possible D match to TRBD1 (5 bases). The CDR3 is 15 residues long. The V gene's germline CDR1 is MGHDK and CDR2 SYGVNS. The ends were cut back, 4 bases at V and 3 bases at J, with 15 bases in the middle. CDR3 in DNA: TGTGCCAGCAGTGTGGGGCAGGGAGGGGACACTGAAGCTTTCTTT. It is translated as CASSVGQGGDTEAFF. The full variable domain, completed using reference TRBV25-1 and TRBJ1-1, is EADIYQTPRYLVIGTGKKITLECSQTMGHDKMYWYQQDPGMELHLIHYSYGVNSTEKGDLSSESTVSRIRTEHFPLTLESARPSHTSQYLCASSVGQGGDTEAFFGQGTRLTVV.

This rearrangement joins TRBV18 to TRBJ2-3; D perhaps matches TRBD2 (6 bases). Between the trimmed V and J ends, which lost 2 bases and 3 bases, there was a span of 12 bases. Germline CDR1 reads KGHSH; CDR2 reads LQKENI. The CDR3 spans 15 residues. The CDR3 is CASSPGGFSTDTQYF. In DNA form, the CDR3 reads TGTGCCAGCTCACCAGGAGGGTTTAGTACAGATACGCAGTATTTT.